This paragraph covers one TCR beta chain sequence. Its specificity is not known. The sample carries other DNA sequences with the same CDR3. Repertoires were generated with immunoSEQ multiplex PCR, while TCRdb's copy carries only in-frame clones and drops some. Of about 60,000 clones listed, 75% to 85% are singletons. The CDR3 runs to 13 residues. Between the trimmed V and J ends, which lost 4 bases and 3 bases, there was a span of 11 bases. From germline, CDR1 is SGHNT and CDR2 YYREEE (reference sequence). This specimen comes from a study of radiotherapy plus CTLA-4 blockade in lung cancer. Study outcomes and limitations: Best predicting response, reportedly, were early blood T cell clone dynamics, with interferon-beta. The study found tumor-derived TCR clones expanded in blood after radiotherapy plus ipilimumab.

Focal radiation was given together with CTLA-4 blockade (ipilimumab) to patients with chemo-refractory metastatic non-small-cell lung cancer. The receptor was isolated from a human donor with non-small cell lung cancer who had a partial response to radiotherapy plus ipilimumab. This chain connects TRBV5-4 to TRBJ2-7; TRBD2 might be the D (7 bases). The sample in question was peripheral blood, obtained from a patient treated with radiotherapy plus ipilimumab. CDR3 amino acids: CASSPGGGYEQYF. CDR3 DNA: TGTGCCAGCAGCCCGGGGGGCGGCTACGAGCAGTACTTC. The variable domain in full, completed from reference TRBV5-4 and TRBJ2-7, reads ETGVTQSPTHLIKTRGQQVTLRCSSQSGHNTVSWYQQALGQGPQFIFQYYREEENGRGNFPPRFSGLQFPNYSSELNVNALELDDSALYLCASSPGGGYEQYFGPGTRLTVT.